Listed below are T cell receptor beta chains from one sample, sequenced in a study of blood T cell repertoires in COVID-19. Here immunoSEQ multiplex PCR was the method, and the copy in TCRdb shows in-frame clones only, minus some. This table holds 30,000 to 40,000 clones, almost 85% found once. The sequencing sample was made of peripheral blood. These receptors all come from an elderly man with active or convalescent COVID-19. Each CDR3 is given with its conserved first and last residue. Each record gives: J gene, D gene, clone size, V gene, CDR3 DNA, CDR3 protein. The D gene is left open where the match is weak. Clone size is stated in some rows and not others, as once, few, many or a class when expanded.

TRBJ2-2,TRBD1,.,TRBV13,TGTGCCAGCAGCTCTTGGACAGGACTGAACACCGGGGAGCTGTTTTTT,CASSSWTGLNTGELFF
TRBJ2-7,TRBD2,.,TRBV9,TGTGCCAGCAGCGTAGCGGCGGGAGGGCCTTACGAGCAGTACTTC,CASSVAAGGPYEQYF
TRBJ2-3,TRBD2,.,TRBV11-3,TGTGCCAGCAGCTTGGATTTGAGACTAGCGGGCACAGATACGCAGTATTTT,CASSLDLRLAGTDTQYF
TRBJ1-1,.,.,TRBV7-2,TGTGCCAGCAGCTTAGCCTCAGACACTGAAGCTTTCTTT,CASSLASDTEAFF
TRBJ2-3,TRBD2,.,TRBV7-9,TGTGCCAGCAGCCCCCTTACTAGCGGGGATACGCAGTATTTT,CASSPLTSGDTQYF
TRBJ2-1,.,.,TRBV19,TGTGCCAGTAGTATTAGAGGGCTCAATGAGCAGTTCTTC,CASSIRGLNEQFF
TRBJ2-7,TRBD1,few,TRBV19,TGTGCCAGTACCCTCTCAGGACAGGGGGCCTACGAGCAGTACTTC,CASTLSGQGAYEQYF
TRBJ2-2,.,.,TRBV6-6,TGTGCCAGCAGTTTGGGGGGGGGCCACGGGGAGCTGTTTTTT,CASSLGGGHGELFF
TRBJ1-6,.,.,TRBV10-3,TGTGCCATCAGTCCCGACTCGGCCTGGAGGCGTAATTCACCCCTCCACTTT,CAISPDSAWRRNSPLHF
TRBJ2-7,TRBD2,many,TRBV5-1,TGCGCCAGCAGCTTGGATACTAGCGGAGTCAACGAGCAGTACTTC,CASSLDTSGVNEQYF
TRBJ2-5,.,.,TRBV11-3,TGTGCCAGCAGCTTAGGACAGCTTGAACCAGAGACCCAGTACTTC,CASSLGQLEPETQYF
TRBJ2-4,.,once,TRBV28,TGTGCCAGACCCCTTTGTGCGGCCGCCAAAAACATTCAGTACTTC,CARPLCAAAKNIQYF
TRBJ1-6,.,.,TRBV21-1,TGTGCCAGCAGCACCCGGGACAAGGATAATTCACCCCTCCACTTT,CASSTRDKDNSPLHF
TRBJ2-1,TRBD2,.,TRBV10-3,TGTGCCATCAGAGCGGGAGAATGGGATGAGCAGTTCTTC,CAIRAGEWDEQFF
TRBJ2-7,TRBD2,.,TRBV2,TGTGCCAGCACGGCGGGAGTCCCCTACGAGCAGTACTTC,CASTAGVPYEQYF
TRBJ2-1,.,.,TRBV9,TGTGCCAGCAGCGTAGCGGATGAGCAGTTCTTC,CASSVADEQFF
TRBJ1-5,TRBD1,.,TRBV29-1,TGCAGCGTACAACAGGGGCCGGGCCAGCCCCAGCATTTT,CSVQQGPGQPQHF
TRBJ1-3,.,.,TRBV3-1/TRBV3-2,TGTGCCAGCAGCCAAGATCGTCCCAACAGGGCACTTGGAAACACCATATATTTT,CASSQDRPNRALGNTIYF
TRBJ1-6,TRBD1,few,TRBV6-1,TGTGCCAGCAGTGAGGTTAGCGGGAAGACAGGGGGTTCACCCCTCCACTTT,CASSEVSGKTGGSPLHF
TRBJ2-2,.,.,TRBV5-1,TGCGCCAGCAGCTTGTCCAAAACCGGGGAGCTGTTTTTT,CASSLSKTGELFF
TRBJ2-3,.,.,TRBV24-1,TGTGCCACCAGTGGCCCCGGGACTCCCACAGATACGCAGTATTTT,CATSGPGTPTDTQYF
TRBJ2-3,.,.,TRBV4-1,TGCGCCAGCAGCCAAAAGCCGGGGGGCACAGATACGCAGTATTTT,CASSQKPGGTDTQYF
TRBJ1-5,.,.,TRBV12-1,TGTGCCAGCAGCTTTGGGAGATTCCAGCCCCAGCATTTT,CASSFGRFQPQHF
TRBJ2-7,TRBD2,.,TRBV11-2,TGTGCCAGCAGCTTAAGCCTAGCGGGAGCCTACGAGCAGTACTTC,CASSLSLAGAYEQYF
TRBJ2-3,TRBD2,.,TRBV5-5,TGTGCCAGCAGCTTGCCTACTAGCGGGGTTAGAGATACGCAGTATTTT,CASSLPTSGVRDTQYF
TRBJ2-3,TRBD2,.,TRBV10-2,TGCGCCAGCAGTGAGATTAGCGGGAGTGGGGCTAGCACAGATACGCAGTATTTT,CASSEISGSGASTDTQYF
TRBJ1-5,.,.,TRBV28,TGTGCCAGTTTCCAAGGGCAGGGCTTGCAGCCCCAGCATTTT,CASFQGQGLQPQHF
TRBJ2-5,TRBD2,once,TRBV7-2,TGTGCCAGCGCAGCGGGAGGGAAGACCCAGTACTTC,CASAAGGKTQYF
TRBJ2-3,TRBD2,.,TRBV15,TGTGCCACCCGCGGGAGCTCAGATACGCAGTATTTT,CATRGSSDTQYF
TRBJ2-7,TRBD2,.,TRBV6-5,TGTGCCAGCAACTTAGCGGGAGCTGGAGAGCAGTACTTC,CASNLAGAGEQYF
TRBJ1-2,.,.,TRBV7-8,TGTGCCAGCAGCTTAGCGGTAGGGGAGGGCTATGGCTACACCTTC,CASSLAVGEGYGYTF
TRBJ1-1,.,few,TRBV5-8,TGTGCCAGCAGCGGAAGCTTAGGAGTTACTGAAGCTTTCTTT,CASSGSLGVTEAFF
TRBJ2-7,TRBD1,.,TRBV6-2/TRBV6-3,TGTGCCAGCAGCCACCAGGACAGGGGAGTCTACGAGCAGTACTTC,CASSHQDRGVYEQYF
TRBJ1-2,TRBD1,.,TRBV18,TGTGCCAGCTCACCCACCGGGACAGGGTCAAAAGCTAACTATGGCTACACCTTC,CASSPTGTGSKANYGYTF
TRBJ2-7,.,.,TRBV6-6,TGTGCCAGCAGTTCACGACAGACCTACGAGCAGTACTTC,CASSSRQTYEQYF
TRBJ1-6,.,.,TRBV5-4,TGTGCCAGCAGCCTAACAGGGATCGAAGCGTCACCCCTCCACTTT,CASSLTGIEASPLHF
TRBJ2-2,.,.,TRBV10-3,TGTGCCATCATGCTTTCGGGCACCGGGGAGCTGTTTTTT,CAIMLSGTGELFF
TRBJ2-1,.,.,TRBV14,TGTGCCAGCAGCCAAATGTCAGCTAGCGACTCCTACAATGAGCAGTTCTTC,CASSQMSASDSYNEQFF
TRBJ2-5,TRBD2,.,TRBV3-1/TRBV3-2,TGTGCCAGCAGCCAGGGGGGACTAGCCCCAAGGGAGACCCAGTACTTC,CASSQGGLAPRETQYF